This TCR beta chain was captured in a study of graft-versus-host responses after intestinal transplantation. V was trimmed by 4 bases and J by 1 base, leaving 10 bases between them. Per germline, CDR1 MNHNY and CDR2 SVGAGI (reference sequence). The CDR3 sequence is 14 residues long. Sequenced by immunoSEQ multiplex PCR; TCRdb stores in-frame clones only, minus some. Of 8,600 or so clones listed, under 35% are singletons. Stimulators, 200,000 irradiated and violet-dye-labeled cells, were plated with 200,000 CFSE-labeled responder cells. The material sequenced was alloreactive CD8+ T cells from a mixed lymphocyte reaction culture, taken before transplantation. The subset was: CFSE-low proliferating T cells sorted from approximately 6-day pre-transplant mixed lymphocyte reaction (GvH or HvG direction). The clonotype comes from a human patient who was an organ donor for intestinal transplantation. The chain is built from TRBV6-6 and TRBJ1-1, with D perhaps matching TRBD1 (5 bases). The chain's CDR3 is CASSLVGQNTEAFF. The CDR3, as DNA: TGTGCCAGCAGTTTGGTGGGGCAGAACACTGAAGCTTTCTTT.